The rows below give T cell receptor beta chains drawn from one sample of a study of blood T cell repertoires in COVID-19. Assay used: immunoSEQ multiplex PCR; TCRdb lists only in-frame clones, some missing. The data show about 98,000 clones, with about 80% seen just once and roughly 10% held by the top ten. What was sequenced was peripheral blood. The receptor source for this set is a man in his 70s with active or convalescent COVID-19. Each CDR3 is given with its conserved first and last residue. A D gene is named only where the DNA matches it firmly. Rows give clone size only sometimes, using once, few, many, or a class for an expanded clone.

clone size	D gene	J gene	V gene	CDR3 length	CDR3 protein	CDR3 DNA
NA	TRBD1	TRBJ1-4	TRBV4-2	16	CASSQQPGTGVEKLFF	TGTGCCAGCAGCCAACAACCCGGGACAGGGGTTGAAAAACTGTTTTTT
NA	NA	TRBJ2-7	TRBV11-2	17	CASSSSKQGNLTYEQYF	TGTGCCAGCAGCTCTTCAAAGCAGGGTAACTTAACCTACGAGCAGTACTTC
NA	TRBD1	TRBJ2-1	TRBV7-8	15	CASSPGQGVGNEQFF	TGTGCCAGCAGCCCTGGGCAGGGGGTGGGTAATGAGCAGTTCTTC
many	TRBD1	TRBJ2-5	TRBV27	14	CASSSGQGYGTQYF	TGTGCCAGCAGTTCGGGACAGGGCTACGGGACCCAGTACTTC
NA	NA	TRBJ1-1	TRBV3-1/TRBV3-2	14	CASSPTDSRTEAFF	TGTGCCAGCAGCCCCACCGATAGTCGCACTGAAGCTTTCTTT
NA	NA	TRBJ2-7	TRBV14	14	CASSYRDKAYEQYF	TGTGCCAGCAGCTACCGGGACAAGGCCTACGAGCAGTACTTC
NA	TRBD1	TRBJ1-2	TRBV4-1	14	CASSKGQEVGGYTF	TGCGCCAGCAGCAAGGGACAGGAGGTGGGTGGCTACACCTTC
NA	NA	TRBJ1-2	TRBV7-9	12	CASSLGLYSYTF	TGTGCCAGCAGCTTAGGGCTTTATAGCTACACCTTC
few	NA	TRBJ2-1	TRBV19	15	CASSQQTDYYNEQFF	TGTGCCAGTAGTCAACAAACAGATTACTACAATGAGCAGTTCTTC
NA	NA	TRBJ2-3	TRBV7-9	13	CASSDLGADTQYF	TGTGCCAGCAGCGACCTGGGCGCAGATACGCAGTATTTT
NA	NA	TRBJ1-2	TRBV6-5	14	CASSYGGKLYGYTF	TGTGCCAGCAGTTACGGGGGGAAGCTGTATGGCTACACCTTC
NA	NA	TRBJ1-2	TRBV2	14	CASSEVRGNYGYTF	TGTGCCAGCAGTGAGGTCAGGGGAAACTATGGCTACACCTTC
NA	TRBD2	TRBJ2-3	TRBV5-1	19	CASSLRSLAGGTSTDTQYF	TGCGCCAGCAGCTTAAGGTCCCTAGCGGGGGGCACTAGCACAGATACGCAGTATTTT
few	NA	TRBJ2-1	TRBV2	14	CASSEDGRYNEQFF	TGTGCCAGCAGTGAAGATGGCCGTTACAATGAGCAGTTCTTC
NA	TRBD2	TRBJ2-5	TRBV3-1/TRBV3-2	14	CASSHSGGQETQYF	TGTGCCAGCAGCCACAGCGGGGGGCAAGAGACCCAGTACTTC
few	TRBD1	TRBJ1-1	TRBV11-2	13	CASSRISTGLSFF	TGTGCCAGCAGCCGGATATCGACAGGGTTATCTTTCTTT
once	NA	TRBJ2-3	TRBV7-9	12	CASSSETDTQYF	TGTGCCAGCAGCTCGGAGACAGATACGCAGTATTTT
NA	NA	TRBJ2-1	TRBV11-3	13	CASSLGPPNEQFF	TGTGCCAGCAGCCTTGGCCCCCCCAATGAGCAGTTCTTC
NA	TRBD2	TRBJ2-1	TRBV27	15	CASRARAGGGLEQFF	TGTGCCAGCAGAGCCCGGGCGGGAGGGGGCCTTGAGCAGTTCTTC